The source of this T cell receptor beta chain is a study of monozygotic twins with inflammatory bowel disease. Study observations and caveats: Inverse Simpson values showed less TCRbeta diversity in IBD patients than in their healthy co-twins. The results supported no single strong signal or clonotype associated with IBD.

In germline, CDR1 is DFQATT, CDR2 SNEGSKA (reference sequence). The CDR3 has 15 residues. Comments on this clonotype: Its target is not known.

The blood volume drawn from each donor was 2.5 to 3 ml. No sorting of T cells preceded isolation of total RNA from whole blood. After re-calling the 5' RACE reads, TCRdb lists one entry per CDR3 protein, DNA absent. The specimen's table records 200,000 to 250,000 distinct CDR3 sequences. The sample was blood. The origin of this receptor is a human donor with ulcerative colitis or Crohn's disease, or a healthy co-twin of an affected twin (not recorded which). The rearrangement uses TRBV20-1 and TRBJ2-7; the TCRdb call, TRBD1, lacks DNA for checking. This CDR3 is CSARDRTGGRREQYF.